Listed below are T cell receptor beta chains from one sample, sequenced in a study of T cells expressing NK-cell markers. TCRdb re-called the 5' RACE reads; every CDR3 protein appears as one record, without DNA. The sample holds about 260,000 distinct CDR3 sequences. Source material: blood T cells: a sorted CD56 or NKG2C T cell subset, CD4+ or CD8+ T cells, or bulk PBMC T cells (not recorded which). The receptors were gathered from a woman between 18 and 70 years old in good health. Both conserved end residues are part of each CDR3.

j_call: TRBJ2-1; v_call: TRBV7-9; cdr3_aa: CASSKDGQGNNEQFF
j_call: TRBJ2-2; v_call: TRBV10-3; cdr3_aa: CAIAGTGLNTGELFF
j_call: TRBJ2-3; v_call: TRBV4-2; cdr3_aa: CASIRLRPGTSGSVGPEDTQYF
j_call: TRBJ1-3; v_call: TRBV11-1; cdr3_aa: CASSLGQFGGMAGNTIYF
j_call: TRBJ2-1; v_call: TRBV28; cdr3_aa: CASNLGRDNEQFF
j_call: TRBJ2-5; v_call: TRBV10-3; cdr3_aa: CAISESGRRETQYF
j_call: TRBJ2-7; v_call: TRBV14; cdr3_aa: CASSLPGGPYEQYF
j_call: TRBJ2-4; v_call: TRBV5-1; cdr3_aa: CASSLVGEESIQYF
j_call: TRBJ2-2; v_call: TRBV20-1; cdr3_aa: CSAIRARFTGELFF
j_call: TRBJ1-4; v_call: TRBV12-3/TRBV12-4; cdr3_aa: CASSPHRDGPNEKLFF
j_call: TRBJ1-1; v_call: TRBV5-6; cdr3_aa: CASSLLVAGLNTEAFF
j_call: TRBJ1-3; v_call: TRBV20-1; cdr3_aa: CSAGDRGPSGNTIYF
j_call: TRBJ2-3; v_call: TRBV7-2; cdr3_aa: CASSSGQTDTDTQYF
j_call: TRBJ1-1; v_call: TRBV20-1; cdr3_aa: CSASLARGVQEAFF
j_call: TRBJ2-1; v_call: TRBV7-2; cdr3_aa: CASSLAAGPTYNEQFF
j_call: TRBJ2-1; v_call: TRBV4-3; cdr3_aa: CASSQRAGLADYNEQFF